A selection of T cell receptor beta chains follows, all from one sample in a study of shared clonotypes between healthy human individuals. Clones were read by immunoSEQ multiplex PCR, and TCRdb kept only the in-frame ones, dropping some. Of millions of clones listed, over 85% are singletons. What was sequenced was naive CD4+ T cells sorted from blood. Receptor source: a man aged 18 to 30 in good health. Both conserved end residues are part of each CDR3. A D gene is named only where the DNA matches it firmly. Size tells how often a clone was seen (once, few, many) or the class of an expanded clone, and some rows leave it out.

D,size,J,V,DNA,CDR3
-,-,TRBJ1-4,TRBV11-3,TGTGCCAGCAGCTTAGATCACCAGGACCCAACTAATGAAAAACTGTTTTTT,CASSLDHQDPTNEKLFF
-,-,TRBJ1-4,TRBV4-2,TGTGCCAGCAGCCCGGGATCCCGAAGTGGAGAAAAACTGTTTTTT,CASSPGSRSGEKLFF
TRBD2,-,TRBJ2-5,TRBV18,TGTGCCAGCTCACCTCGGACTAGCGGGAGCAGATGGGAGACCCAGTACTTC,CASSPRTSGSRWETQYF
TRBD2,-,TRBJ2-1,TRBV5-6,TGTGCCAGCAGCTTGAGGGGGACTAGCGGGAAGTACAATGAGCAGTTCTTC,CASSLRGTSGKYNEQFF
-,-,TRBJ1-2,TRBV5-1,TGCGCCAGCAGCTCCCAGGCGGGGAGCAACTATGGCTACACCTTC,CASSSQAGSNYGYTF
-,-,TRBJ1-6,TRBV27,TGTGCCAGCAGTTCGGGGGACCTTTATGGTTCACCCCTCCACTTT,CASSSGDLYGSPLHF
-,-,TRBJ2-5,TRBV7-9,TGTGCCAGCAGCTTAGTATCAGGGGCAGAGACCCAGTACTTC,CASSLVSGAETQYF
-,-,TRBJ2-5,TRBV4-1,TGCGCCAGCAGCCGACAAGGCGAGCAAGAGACCCAGTACTTC,CASSRQGEQETQYF
-,-,TRBJ2-7,TRBV11-2,TGTGCCAGCAGTCTCGGACTCGCAAGCTCCTACGAGCAGTACTTC,CASSLGLASSYEQYF
-,-,TRBJ2-6,TRBV30,TGTGCCTGGAGTGTGACCGGTTCTGGGGCCAACGTCCTGACTTTC,CAWSVTGSGANVLTF
-,-,TRBJ2-2,TRBV6-5,TGTGCCAGCAGTTACTCTCCGGGCGGGAACACCGGGGAGCTGTTTTTT,CASSYSPGGNTGELFF
TRBD2,-,TRBJ2-1,TRBV6-6,TGTGCCAGCAGTTACTCGACTAGCGGGAGTAATGAGCAGTTCTTC,CASSYSTSGSNEQFF
-,-,TRBJ2-5,TRBV10-3,TGTGCCATCACCGCCGACAGGCAAGAGACCCAGTACTTC,CAITADRQETQYF
-,-,TRBJ2-7,TRBV18,TGTGCCAGCTCAGACTCAGACTACGAGCAGTACTTC,CASSDSDYEQYF
-,-,TRBJ1-4,TRBV6-5,TGTGCCAGCAGTTTTCTCTCGCAGGGAGGGAAACTGTTTTTT,CASSFLSQGGKLFF
-,-,TRBJ1-4,TRBV6-1,TGTGCCAGCAGTGGCGGGGCCGGTGAAAAACTGTTTTTT,CASSGGAGEKLFF
TRBD2,-,TRBJ2-7,TRBV10-3,TGTGCCATCAGCGCCCGGCTAGCGGGGGTGGTAGGCGAGCAGTACTTC,CAISARLAGVVGEQYF
-,once,TRBJ2-5,TRBV10-3,TGTGCCATCAGCGATATGACAACCGGGGAGACCCAGTACTTC,CAISDMTTGETQYF
-,-,TRBJ1-5,TRBV18,TGTGCCAGCTCAGGGGACATCGATCAGCCCCAGCATTTT,CASSGDIDQPQHF
-,-,TRBJ2-3,TRBV30,TGTGCCTGGAGTACAGGAACGACCCGGGATACGCAGTATTTT,CAWSTGTTRDTQYF
TRBD2,-,TRBJ2-7,TRBV7-2,TGTGCCAGCAGCTTATTCCTAGCGGGAGCGGGTACCTACGAGCAGTACTTC,CASSLFLAGAGTYEQYF
-,once,TRBJ2-7,TRBV5-6,TGTGCCAGTAGACGGACAAGTCTTAACTACGAGCAGTACTTC,CASRRTSLNYEQYF
TRBD1,-,TRBJ1-1,TRBV10-3,TGTGCCATCAAAGAGGGGGCCACTGAAGCTTTCTTT,CAIKEGATEAFF
-,-,TRBJ1-5,TRBV18,TGTGCCAGCTCACAAGTCGCGGTGGGTGGCAATCAGCCCCAGCATTTT,CASSQVAVGGNQPQHF
-,-,TRBJ2-7,TRBV6-1,TGTGCCAGCAGTGCGCAATACGAGCAGTACTTC,CASSAQYEQYF
-,-,TRBJ1-3,TRBV4-1,TGCGCCAGCAGTCGTATTGGGGTGCTCTCTGGAAACACCATATATTTT,CASSRIGVLSGNTIYF